These 24 T cell receptor beta chains came from one sample sequenced in a study of shared clonotypes between healthy human individuals. This table comes from immunoSEQ multiplex PCR, and its TCRdb copy is limited to in-frame clones, with some not included. The sample lists around 700,000 clones, about 92% occurring once. In the naive CD8 group, cells lacked CD45RO and were positively selected for CCR7, so terminally differentiated effector memory CD45RA+ cells were left out. The sequenced material came from naive CD8+ T cells sorted from blood. These TCRs come from a man in his thirties or forties in good health.

This chain joins TRBV19 and TRBJ2-3; no reliable D call. The CDR3 is 14 residues long. The V gene lost 3 bases and the J gene lost 2 bases, with 9 bases spanning the gap. The germline CDR1 and CDR2 sequences are LNHDA and SQIVND (reference sequence). The CDR3 reads CASSIMGYTDTQYF. CDR3 sequence (DNA): TGTGCCAGTAGTATTATGGGATACACAGATACGCAGTATTTT.

The chain links TRBV5-4 to TRBJ2-1, with 7 bases aligning to TRBD2. Looked up from germline, CDR1 is SGHNT and CDR2 is YYREEE (reference sequence). The CDR3 extends over 16 amino acids. V was clipped by 1 base and J by 2 bases; unmatched bases: 6. The CDR3, as DNA: TGTGCCAGCAGCTTGTGGCGGGAGATCCCCTACAATGAGCAGTTCTTC. Translation: CASSLWREIPYNEQFF.

V usage is TRBV14 and J usage is TRBJ2-1, with D unresolved. V lost 4 bases and J 1 base, leaving 17 bases between the germline ends. CDR3 size: 17 residues. Germline values: CDR1 SGHDN, CDR2 FVKESK. CDR3 residues: CASSPPQGYVSYNEQFF. CDR3 DNA sequence: TGTGCCAGCAGCCCACCACAAGGGTATGTGTCCTACAATGAGCAGTTCTTC.

This clone showed up just a few times. The rearrangement links TRBV6-1 to TRBJ1-5; TRBD1 might be the D (6 bases). The germline V and J ends were trimmed by 6 bases and 4 bases, with 13 bases remaining between them. Germline V gene sequence: CDR1 MNHNS, CDR2 SASEGT. The CDR3 has 14 amino acids. In DNA, the CDR3 is TGTGCCAGCAGAGCCGGGACACGAAATCAGCCCCAGCATTTT. Translating gives CASRAGTRNQPQHF.

This chain joins TRBV5-6 and TRBJ1-2; weak D call: TRBD1 (5 bases). The CDR3 is 15 residues long. Looked up from germline, CDR1 is SGHDT and CDR2 is YYEEEE. The V gene lost 3 bases and the J gene lost 0 bases, with 12 bases spanning the gap. CDR3 DNA sequence: TGTGCCAGCAGCTCAAGACAGACAGCTAACTATGGCTACACCTTC. This gives the protein CASSSRQTANYGYTF.

Regarding this clone: At the DNA level, this CDR3 is encoded by other sequences in the same sample as well. This chain links TRBV7-9 with TRBJ2-1; no reliable D call. V lost 1 base to trimming and J lost 5 bases, with 6 bases between them. The CDR3 has 13 amino acids. Germline lookup yields CDR1 SEHNR and CDR2 FQNEAQ (reference sequence). The CDR3 is CASSLGANNEQFF. In nucleotides, the CDR3 is TGTGCCAGCAGCTTAGGGGCTAACAATGAGCAGTTCTTC.

CDR3 protein: CASSRTSGGELFF. The CDR3 coding sequence is TGTGCCAGCAGCCGAACTAGCGGCGGGGAGCTGTTTTTT. The chain uses TRBV6-6 and TRBJ2-2; 8 bases align to TRBD2. The germline gives CDR1 MNHNY, CDR2 SVGAGI (reference sequence). V shed 6 bases, J shed 7 bases, and the junction held 4 bases outside the gene matches. There are 13 residues in the CDR3.

The genes are TRBV27 and TRBJ2-7, with 8 bases fitting TRBD1. The V and J ends lost 10 bases and 2 bases, in that order; junction bases with no gene match: 4. The germline gives CDR1 MNHEY, CDR2 SMNVEV (reference sequence). The CDR3 spans 12 residues. The CDR3 spells CATRTGPYEQYF. CDR3 bases: TGTGCCACCCGGACAGGGCCCTACGAGCAGTACTTC.

The rearrangement uses TRBV6-1 and TRBJ1-5; 9 positions match TRBD1. Germline CDR1 is MNHNS and CDR2 is SASEGT. CDR3 length: 17 amino acids. Trimming removed 2 bases from V and 6 bases from J; junction bases left unmatched: 11. This chain's CDR3 is CASSETPGQGGGQPQHF. DNA for the CDR3: TGTGCCAGCAGTGAAACGCCGGGACAGGGAGGCGGTCAGCCCCAGCATTTT.

The V and J genes are TRBV19 and TRBJ2-2; the match to TRBD2 covers 9 bases. Looked up from germline, CDR1 is LNHDA and CDR2 is SQIVND (reference sequence). With V trimmed by 3 bases and J by 4 bases, 3 bases remained unmatched. This CDR3 comprises 15 residues. CDR3 loop: CASSISGRRTGELFF. The CDR3, as DNA: TGTGCCAGTAGTATTAGCGGGAGACGCACCGGGGAGCTGTTTTTT.

The V call is TRBV2, the J call TRBJ2-3; D gene ambiguous. The V gene's germline CDR1 is SNHLY and CDR2 FYNNEI. V shed 3 bases and J shed 10 bases, with 8 bases lying between them. CDR3 size: 11 residues. CDR3: CASSDSMAQYF. In nucleotides, the CDR3 is TGTGCCAGCAGTGACTCCATGGCGCAGTATTTT.

This chain connects TRBV27 to TRBJ1-2; no definite D call. The ends were cut back, 8 bases at V and 8 bases at J, with 12 bases in the middle. Germline lookup yields CDR1 MNHEY and CDR2 SMNVEV (reference sequence). The CDR3 has 11 amino acids. The CDR3 DNA follows: TGTGCCAGCGGAAAATCACGGGGCTACACCTTC. Its protein is CASGKSRGYTF.

The chain is built from TRBV11-2 and TRBJ2-7; 8 bases match TRBD2. After removal of 5 bases from V and 6 bases from J, the junction contained 15 bases not matched to a gene. This CDR3 is built from 16 residues. Germline V CDR1 and CDR2: SGHAT, FQNNGV. The CDR3, as DNA: TGTGCCAGCAGCCCCTCGACGACTGTAGCGGGAATCGAGCAGTACTTC. It yields the protein CASSPSTTVAGIEQYF. Together with reference TRBV11-2 and TRBJ2-7, the CDR3 gives the full variable domain: EAGVAQSPRYKIIEKRQSVAFWCNPISGHATLYWYQQILGQGPKLLIQFQNNGVVDDSQLPKDRFSAERLKGVDSTLKIQPAKLEDSAVYLCASSPSTTVAGIEQYFGPGTRLTVT.

The chain links TRBV6-5 to TRBJ2-7, with 9 nucleotides matching TRBD2. Trimming cost V 6 bases and J 4 bases; bases outside gene matches: 10. Germline CDR1 reads MNHEY; CDR2 reads SVGAGI. The CDR3 loop spans 15 amino acids. This CDR3 is CASRSTLAGFYEQYF. The CDR3 DNA sequence: TGTGCCAGCAGATCAACTCTAGCGGGGTTTTACGAGCAGTACTTC.

This chain connects TRBV11-2 to TRBJ2-7, with a tentative D call TRBD1 (5 bases). The CDR3 length is 14 residues. Germline CDR1 and CDR2: SGHAT and FQNNGV. V was clipped by 1 base and J by 5 bases, with 12 bases between them. CDR3 bases: TGTGCCAGCAGCTTAGTCAGGGTCGAGGACGAGCAGTACTTC. Translated, it gives CASSLVRVEDEQYF.

The chain recombines TRBV2 with TRBJ2-7; D possibly corresponds to TRBD2 (6 bases). Trimming removed 6 bases at V and 2 bases at J, with 23 bases between. The length of the CDR3 is 17 residues. Germline-derived CDR1 and CDR2 are SNHLY and FYNNEI. CDR3 amino acids: CASSGGLSGPKAYEQYF. Written as DNA, the CDR3 is TGTGCCAGCAGCGGGGGTCTTTCGGGTCCAAAGGCCTACGAGCAGTACTTC.

J is TRBJ2-7 and V is TRBV19; D is unresolved. CDR1 is LNHDA, CDR2 SQIVND, per germline (reference sequence). This CDR3 has 13 amino acids. V lost 5 bases to trimming and J lost 2 bases, with 10 bases between them. CDR3 in amino acids: CASSPGFAYEQYF. DNA of the CDR3: TGTGCCAGTAGTCCCGGATTTGCCTACGAGCAGTACTTC.

This chain uses TRBV19 with TRBJ2-7, with D hard to call. The CDR3 is 13 residues long. The V end was cut by 5 bases, the J end by 5 bases, with 13 bases between. Germline assignment: CDR1 LNHDA and CDR2 SQIVND (reference sequence). The CDR3 coding sequence is TGTGCCAGTAGTTTGGTCAGGTCGAACGAGCAGTACTTC. Amino acids: CASSLVRSNEQYF.

The rearrangement uses TRBV7-9 and TRBJ1-4; D is perhaps TRBD1 (6 bases). CDR3 length: 14 residues. Per the germline V gene, CDR1 is SEHNR and CDR2 is FQNEAQ (reference sequence). Trimming removed 5 bases at V and 8 bases at J, with 15 bases between. The CDR3, as DNA: TGTGCCAGCAGCGAAACAGGGCGAAGGGAAAAACTGTTTTTT. Amino acids: CASSETGRREKLFF.

The chain uses TRBV2 and TRBJ2-1; 13 bases agree with TRBD2. The ends lost 1 base at V and 6 bases at J; junction bases unmatched: 3. This CDR3 comprises 16 residues. The V gene's germline CDR1 is SNHLY and CDR2 FYNNEI. Here the CDR3 reads CASSEGGTSGTNEQFF. For the CDR3, the DNA is TGTGCCAGCAGTGAAGGAGGGACTAGCGGGACCAATGAGCAGTTCTTC.

The V gene is TRBV30, the J gene TRBJ2-1, with TRBD2 matching over 9 bases. Germline V gives CDR1 GTSNPN, CDR2 SVGIG (reference sequence). The CDR3 has 13 residues. With V trimmed by 4 bases and J by 10 bases, 8 bases remained unmatched. CDR3: CAWTLAGLREQFF. The CDR3 DNA reads TGTGCCTGGACACTAGCGGGCTTACGGGAGCAGTTCTTC.

The gene calls are TRBV28 and TRBJ2-5, with a possible D match to TRBD1 (6 bases). Germline values: CDR1 MDHEN, CDR2 SYDVKM. V lost 2 bases and J 4 bases, leaving 11 bases between the germline ends. The CDR3 extends over 14 amino acids. CDR3: CASSLKQGRETQYF. As DNA, the CDR3 is TGTGCCAGCAGTTTAAAACAGGGCAGAGAGACCCAGTACTTC.

The J gene is TRBJ2-7, the V gene TRBV5-1; D may be TRBD2 (5 bases). V shed 4 bases and J shed 3 bases, with 11 bases lying between them. Germline V gene sequence: CDR1 SGHRS, CDR2 YFSETQ. The length of the CDR3 is 13 residues. CDR3 residues: CASSTGKYYEQYF. The CDR3 nucleotides are TGCGCCAGCAGCACCGGGAAGTACTACGAGCAGTACTTC.

The chain couples TRBV11-3 to TRBJ2-7, with unresolved D. V was cut by 2 bases and J by 4 bases, with 12 bases left in between. Germline V gene lookup returns CDR1 SGHNT and CDR2 YENEEA. The CDR3 sequence is 14 residues long. CDR3 nucleotides: TGTGCCAGCAGCTTACGGCGTCCAACATACGAGCAGTACTTC. It specifies CASSLRRPTYEQYF.